These T cell receptor beta chains were read from a single sample in a study of early T cells in non-severe SARS-CoV-2 infection. TCRdb re-analysed the 5' RACE reads in MiXCR, keeping a single row per CDR3 protein. The sample lists some 48,000 distinct CDR3 sequences; approximately 7.5% were seen once. The specimen sequenced was whole blood. These receptors came from an adult who was a healthcare worker with PCR-confirmed SARS-CoV-2 infection or an uninfected control (not recorded which). CDR3s include the opening cysteine and the closing phenylalanine or tryptophan. The order of the fields is J gene, V gene, clone size, D gene, CDR3 DNA, CDR3 protein. A D gene is named only where the DNA matches it firmly. Only part of the rows carry a size: once, few, many, or a class if the clone is expanded.

j_call: TRBJ2-7
v_call: TRBV9
clone_size: NA
d_call: NA
cdr3_nt: TGTGCCAGCAGCGTAGGGAATCACTACGAGCAGTACTTC
cdr3_aa: CASSVGNHYEQYF

j_call: TRBJ1-1
v_call: TRBV20-1
clone_size: many
d_call: NA
cdr3_nt: TGCAGTGCTAGATCCCTCCTTGGTGGGACTGAAGCTTTCTTT
cdr3_aa: CSARSLLGGTEAFF

j_call: TRBJ1-4
v_call: TRBV12-3/TRBV12-4
clone_size: NA
d_call: TRBD1
cdr3_nt: TGTGCCAGCAGGAGTCAGGGGGGCACTAATGAAAAACTGTTTTTT
cdr3_aa: CASRSQGGTNEKLFF

j_call: TRBJ2-3
v_call: TRBV25-1
clone_size: NA
d_call: NA
cdr3_nt: TGTGCCAGCAGTGAATCTGCTAATGTGTACTTT
cdr3_aa: CASSESANVYF

j_call: TRBJ2-1
v_call: TRBV5-1
clone_size: many
d_call: TRBD1
cdr3_nt: TGCGCCAGCAGCTGCCGGGACAGGGATTGCAATAGCTCCTACAATGAGCAGTTCTTC
cdr3_aa: CASSCRDRDCNSSYNEQFF

j_call: TRBJ2-1
v_call: TRBV29-1
clone_size: NA
d_call: NA
cdr3_nt: TGCAGCGGGGGGGTTGTTGAGCAGTTCTTC
cdr3_aa: CSGGVVEQFF

j_call: TRBJ2-7
v_call: TRBV6-6
clone_size: few
d_call: NA
cdr3_nt: TGTGCCAGCAAGATACGAACAGAGTCCTACGAGCAGTACTTC
cdr3_aa: CASKIRTESYEQYF

j_call: TRBJ1-1
v_call: TRBV2
clone_size: many
d_call: NA
cdr3_nt: TGTGCCAGCAGTGTTCAGGGTCTGAACACTGAAGCTTTCTTT
cdr3_aa: CASSVQGLNTEAFF

j_call: TRBJ2-3
v_call: TRBV5-6
clone_size: NA
d_call: NA
cdr3_nt: TGTGCCAGCAGCTCCCTTCAGTGGGGTGCAGATACGCAGTATTTT
cdr3_aa: CASSSLQWGADTQYF

j_call: TRBJ1-6
v_call: TRBV5-1
clone_size: many
d_call: TRBD1
cdr3_nt: TGCGCCAGCAGCCCGGGGACAGTTAATTCACCCCTCCACTTT
cdr3_aa: CASSPGTVNSPLHF